This T cell receptor beta chain was retrieved from a study of human T cells and chemical hapten exposure. Overall study: The patient population, which was mostly female, had alopecia areata, totalis or universalis.

Germline trimming cut 6 bases from V and 0 bases from J; bases unmatched to any gene: 6. The germline gives CDR1 MDHEN, CDR2 SYDVKM. This CDR3 spans 15 amino acids. Using its own MiXCR run on the RACE reads, TCRdb lists one record per CDR3 protein. The sample comprises approximately 90,000 distinct CDR3 sequences, roughly a quarter of which are singletons, and about 9.4% rests with the top ten. As for this clonotype: The antigen remains undetermined.

The time point is: patch test 3, about 24 weeks after DPC sensitization. Sample treatment: therapeutic diphenylcyclopropenone sensitization with weekly scalp DPC. Findings and limits, study-wide: Having alopecia, the donors may differ immunologically from healthy people. Counts of expanded TCRs at PT1 were positively correlated with patch test score.

This specimen consisted of whole blood, obtained in connection with sensitization to the hapten diphenylcyclopropenone (DPC). The sequence was obtained from a middle-aged man with alopecia areata. Some clones in this sample may be carry-over from other donors' samples. The chain couples TRBV28 to TRBJ2-3; TRBD1 matches 7 bases. The CDR3 reads CASSLDRTSTDTQYF. The CDR3 nucleotides read TGTGCCAGCAGCCTGGACAGGACTAGCACAGATACGCAGTATTTT.